The 9 T cell receptor beta chains presented below share a single source sample, sequenced in a study of cytomegalovirus exposure and HLA in healthy donors. Clones were sequenced by immunoSEQ multiplex PCR, and TCRdb holds only the in-frame ones, with some missing. The sample yields approximately 60,000 clones, 92% seen once. Sequences were obtained from PBMCs. These receptors were collected from a woman aged 18-29 years in good health and CMV-seronegative.

The chain links TRBV18 to TRBJ1-6, with 7 bases matching TRBD1. The CDR3 spans 15 residues. Germline trimming cut 3 bases from V and 7 bases from J; bases unmatched to any gene: 6. Germline assignment: CDR1 KGHSH and CDR2 LQKENI. DNA of the CDR3: TGTGCCAGCTCACCCTTGCGGGACAGCAATTCACCCCTCCACTTT. This translates into CASSPLRDSNSPLHF.

This clone was counted a few times. The rearrangement links TRBV11-2 to TRBJ2-3, with D possibly being TRBD1 (6 bases). V was cut by 0 bases and J by 2 bases, with 15 bases left in between. Germline lookup yields CDR1 SGHAT and CDR2 FQNNGV. The CDR3 totals 17 residues. The CDR3 DNA reads as TGTGCCAGCAGCTTAGATGACATAGGGGGAGTCACAGATACGCAGTATTTT. This gives the protein CASSLDDIGGVTDTQYF.

The rearrangement joins TRBV10-3 to TRBJ2-7; D not certain. The V gene's germline CDR1 is ENHRY and CDR2 SYGVKD. The V gene lost 9 bases and the J gene lost 5 bases, with 17 bases spanning the gap. CDR3 length equals 13 residues. The CDR3 DNA follows: TGTGCCATATCAGCCCTAGGTTGGGACGAGCAGTACTTC. Translated: CAISALGWDEQYF.

CDR3 protein: CASSLFLGGDEQFF. The CDR3 DNA reads TGTGCCAGCAGCTTATTCCTAGGAGGCGATGAGCAGTTCTTC. The genes are TRBV7-9 and TRBJ2-1, with TRBD2 as a possible D gene (5 bases). The CDR3 extends over 14 amino acids. Germline CDR1 and CDR2: SEHNR and FQNEAQ (reference sequence). Trimming took 2 bases from V and 8 from J, leaving 13 bases between them.

J is TRBJ2-7 and V is TRBV27; 9 nucleotides agree with TRBD1. The CDR3 has 21 residues. Per the germline V gene, CDR1 is MNHEY and CDR2 is SMNVEV (reference sequence). With V trimmed by 8 bases and J by 0 bases, 26 bases remained unmatched. The CDR3 reads CASSPFPPGTGLTKASYEQYF. As DNA, the CDR3 is TGTGCCAGCTCCCCCTTTCCTCCCGGGACAGGGCTGACGAAAGCCTCCTACGAGCAGTACTTC.

This rearrangement joins TRBV5-1 to TRBJ1-5; the D gene is possibly TRBD1 (5 bases). The CDR3 totals 13 residues. Germline CDR1 and CDR2: SGHRS and YFSETQ. Trimming removed 4 bases from V and 5 bases from J, with 10 bases in between. CDR3 in amino acids: CASSVDSYQPQHF. DNA of the CDR3: TGCGCCAGCAGCGTTGACAGTTATCAGCCCCAGCATTTT.

The chain employs TRBV5-1 and TRBJ1-6, with a possible D match to TRBD1 (6 bases). CDR3 length: 15 amino acids. With 3 bases removed from V and 7 bases from J, the gap between germline ends came to 14 bases. Germline loops: CDR1 SGHRS, CDR2 YFSETQ. The CDR3 region has the DNA TGCGCCAGCAGCTATCAGACAGGCGGGAATTCACCCCTCCACTTT. Protein product: CASSYQTGGNSPLHF. The full variable domain, in which reference TRBV5-1 and TRBJ1-6 provide the parts outside the CDR3, is KAGVTQTPRYLIKTRGQQVTLSCSPISGHRSVSWYQQTPGQGLQFLFEYFSETQRNKGNFPGRFSGRQFSNSRSEMNVSTLELGDSALYLCASSYQTGGNSPLHFGNGTRLTVT.

The J gene is TRBJ1-4, the V gene TRBV4-1; D might be TRBD1 (5 bases). The germline V gene encodes CDR1 MGHRA and CDR2 YSYEKL. The CDR3 sequence is 15 residues long. Between the trimmed V and J ends, which lost 0 bases and 8 bases, there was a span of 13 bases. The CDR3 sequence: CASSQEGREAEKLFF. DNA of the CDR3: TGCGCCAGCAGCCAAGAGGGCAGGGAAGCGGAAAAACTGTTTTTT.

The rearrangement links TRBV6-5 to TRBJ1-5; the D is unclear. Germline V gene sequence: CDR1 MNHEY, CDR2 SVGAGI. The CDR3 totals 11 residues. V gave up 7 bases and J gave up 4 bases, with 5 bases separating them. The CDR3 here is CASTLNQPQHF. Here the CDR3 DNA reads TGTGCCAGCACCCTGAATCAGCCCCAGCATTTT.